The 30 T cell receptor beta chains presented below share a single source sample, sequenced in a study of CD8+CD57+ T cells in acquired aplastic anemia. Patients chosen for sequencing had CD8+CD57+ cells that had expanded, as shown by flow cytometry. According to the study, genomic DNA was the template for TCR beta VDJ and CDR3 profiling. TCRdb reprocessed the reads via MiXCR and lists one record per CDR3 protein. This repertoire shows about 160,000 distinct CDR3 sequences, around 48% found once; its top ten account for under 35%. The sample consisted of sorted CD4+, CD8+, or CD8+CD57+ T cells (not recorded which) from PBMCs. Receptor source: a human donor with aplastic anemia.

V and J are TRBV6-5 and TRBJ1-1; 10 positions agree with TRBD1. This CDR3 contains 17 residues. Losses at the gene ends were 2 bases for V and 6 bases for J; bases not matched to a gene: 12. The germline CDR1 and CDR2 sequences are MNHEY and SVGAGI. The CDR3 coding sequence is TGTGCCAGCAGTTACCCCGGGACAGGGGTTAGCGGCGCTGAAGCTTTCTTT. Protein sequence: CASSYPGTGVSGAEAFF.

The J gene is TRBJ1-2, the V gene TRBV20-1; 7 bases align to TRBD1. Trimming took 3 bases from V and 11 from J; bases not matched to a gene: 9. This CDR3 comprises 12 residues. From germline, CDR1 is DFQATT and CDR2 SNEGSKA (reference sequence). CDR3 DNA sequence: TGCAGTGCTAGCTCAAGACAGGGTCCTTACACCTTC. Encoded protein: CSASSRQGPYTF.

The chain recombines TRBV9 with TRBJ2-7; D is unclear. Germline CDR1 SGDLS, CDR2 YYNGEE. The CDR3 spans 14 residues. The V end lost 0 bases, the J end lost 2 bases, and 9 bases lay between the germline ends. Here the CDR3 reads CASSVDPGTYEQYF. The CDR3 nucleotides read TGTGCCAGCAGCGTAGACCCAGGAACCTACGAGCAGTACTTC.

In this sample, this clonotype turned up many times. V usage is TRBV12-3 or TRBV12-4 and J usage is TRBJ1-5; 10 nucleotides line up with TRBD1. Trimming took 6 bases from V and 4 from J; bases not matched to a gene: 3. CDR3 length: 14 amino acids. The CDR3 DNA is TGTGCCAGCAGGCCGGGACAGGGGAATCAGCCCCAGCATTTT. Translating gives CASRPGQGNQPQHF.

The rearrangement uses TRBV4-2 and TRBJ2-7; possibly TRBD1 or TRBD2 for D (5 bases each). The CDR3 has 15 residues. V was pared by 6 bases and J by 3 bases, with 18 bases between. CDR1 is LGHNA, CDR2 YNFKEQ, per germline. CDR3 loop: CASSTGTSNLYEQYF. DNA of the CDR3: TGTGCCAGCAGTACCGGGACCAGCAACCTCTACGAGCAGTACTTC.

The chain has TRBV20-1 and TRBJ2-5; 7 nucleotides agree with TRBD1. The CDR3 sequence is 15 residues long. Germline V lookup: CDR1 DFQATT, CDR2 SNEGSKA (reference sequence). The trim removed 1 base at V and 4 bases at J, leaving 9 bases unmatched. The DNA for the CDR3 is TGCAGTGCTAGAGTTCAGGGACAGACAAGAGAGACCCAGTACTTC. This translates into CSARVQGQTRETQYF.

The rearrangement joins TRBV9 to TRBJ1-3, with D unresolved. V lost 3 bases and J lost 4, with 17 bases in between. Germline V gene data show CDR1 as SGDLS and CDR2 as YYNGEE. This CDR3 contains 16 residues. The CDR3 region has the DNA TGTGCCAGCAGCGATAACCGGAAGGGTGGAGGAAACACCATATATTTT. It yields the protein CASSDNRKGGGNTIYF. The full variable domain, in which reference TRBV9 and TRBJ1-3 provide the parts outside the CDR3, is DSGVTQTPKHLITATGQRVTLRCSPRSGDLSVYWYQQSLDQGLQFLIQYYNGEERAKGNILERFSAQQFPDLHSELNLSSLELGDSALYFCASSDNRKGGGNTIYFGEGSWLTVV.

The rearrangement uses TRBV29-1 and TRBJ2-2; tentative D call: TRBD2 (5 bases). The germline V gene encodes CDR1 SQVTM and CDR2 ANQGSEA. The CDR3 is 14 residues long. V gave up 1 base and J gave up 3 bases, with 9 bases separating them. DNA of the CDR3: TGCAGCGTTGAAGGACTACTGGACACCGGGGAGCTGTTTTTT. Its translation: CSVEGLLDTGELFF.

The J gene is TRBJ1-5, the V gene TRBV7-8; a weak D match, TRBD1 (5 bases). V was shortened by 5 bases and J by 7 bases, with 15 bases between the two germline ends. Germline-derived CDR1 and CDR2 are SGHVS and FQNEAQ. This CDR3 has 14 residues. This CDR3 is CASSPKRGGQPQHF. Written as DNA, the CDR3 is TGTGCCAGCAGCCCCAAACGTGGGGGGCAGCCCCAGCATTTT.

The chain couples TRBV29-1 to TRBJ1-2; 9 bases align to TRBD1. This CDR3 has 15 amino acids. Germline CDR1 SQVTM, CDR2 ANQGSEA. Germline trimming cut 7 bases from V and 4 bases from J; bases unmatched to any gene: 13. Here the CDR3 DNA reads TGCAGCGCTCCGAATCCGACAGGGGGGTTCTATGGCTACACCTTC. As protein: CSAPNPTGGFYGYTF.

This clonotype was picked up many times. The chain carries TRBV30 and TRBJ2-7, with D unclear. The CDR3 spans 13 residues. V was clipped by 4 bases and J by 1 base, with 11 bases between them. Germline CDR1 is GTSNPN and CDR2 is SVGIG (reference sequence). The CDR3 is CAWNEALSYEQYF. In DNA form, the CDR3 reads TGTGCCTGGAACGAGGCACTATCCTACGAGCAGTACTTC.

This clonotype was counted many times. V usage is TRBV7-2 and J usage is TRBJ2-3; D is possibly TRBD1 (6 bases). Germline V gene sequence: CDR1 SGHTA, CDR2 FQGNSA. Deletions cut 6 bases from V and 3 bases from J, with 10 bases between. The CDR3 runs 13 residues. CDR3 sequence reads: CASRQQGTDTQYF. As DNA, the CDR3 is TGTGCCAGCAGGCAGCAGGGGACAGATACGCAGTATTTT.

The chain joins TRBV24-1 to TRBJ1-1; D uncertain. The CDR3 sequence is 13 residues long. Germline lookup yields CDR1 KGHDR and CDR2 SFDVKD. The ends were cut back, 1 base at V and 6 bases at J, with 8 bases in the middle. The CDR3 bases are TGTGCCACCAGTGATTTCGGAATGGCTGAAGCTTTCTTT. This sequence encodes CATSDFGMAEAFF.

About this clonotype itself: A much bigger clone sits one base away, suggesting this may be a read error. J is TRBJ2-2 and V is TRBV5-1; 9 bases align to TRBD2. The germline gives CDR1 SGHRS, CDR2 YFSETQ. CDR3 length: 18 amino acids. This CDR3 is CVSSLAEAGGPGTGELFF. CDR3 in DNA: TGCGTCAGCAGCTTGGCCGAGGCGGGAGGGCCAGGGACCGGGGAGCTGTTTTTT.

In its sample, this clonotype was seen many times. This chain links TRBV6-2 or TRBV6-3 with TRBJ2-5, with no clear D. Trimming left V 9 bases short and J 4 bases short, with 12 bases between. CDR3 size: 12 residues. CDR1 and CDR2 from the germline V gene are MNHEY and SVGEGT. In DNA, the CDR3 is TGTGCCAGTAAAGATGGGGTAGAGACCCAGTACTTC. It specifies CASKDGVETQYF.

As to this clonotype: The missing conserved phenylalanine or tryptophan at the end of this CDR3 makes a read error likely. Because the CDR3's place on the DNA is in doubt, the DNA is left out and the CDR3 is given as listed by TCRdb. The chain is built from TRBV7-9 and TRBJ1-1. The CDR3 is 8 residues long, counting both termini. Germline V lookup: CDR1 SEHNR, CDR2 FQNEAQ (reference sequence). CDR3: CASSGTVE.

Notes on this clonotype: Germline and junction disagree at one end, which may indicate a read error. The V and J genes are TRBV4-3 and TRBJ2-1, with 7 bases aligning to TRBD2. The V gene's germline CDR1 is LGHNA and CDR2 YSLEER. There are 15 residues in the CDR3. CDR3 bases: TGCGCCAGCAGCCAAACCCTAGCGGTTTACAATGAGCAGCTCTTC. This translates into CASSQTLAVYNEQLF.

This clonotype was counted only a few times. The rearrangement links TRBV2 to TRBJ2-7; D remains ambiguous. The CDR3 is 12 residues long. V was trimmed by 6 bases and J by 0 bases, leaving 6 bases between them. Germline V CDR1 and CDR2: SNHLY, FYNNEI. CDR3 sequence: CASRLFSYEQYF. As DNA, the CDR3 is TGTGCCAGCAGGCTTTTCTCCTACGAGCAGTACTTC.

This clonotype was picked up many times. The chain combines TRBV7-9 with TRBJ2-7, with 10 bases fitting TRBD1. CDR1 is SEHNR and CDR2 is FQNEAQ in the germline V gene (reference sequence). The CDR3 length is 15 residues. Losses at the gene ends were 5 bases for V and 5 bases for J; bases not matched to a gene: 9. The CDR3: CASSPRDRGSHEQYF. As DNA, the CDR3 is TGTGCCAGCAGCCCACGGGACAGGGGTTCCCACGAGCAGTACTTC.

A remark on this clonotype: With a much larger clone just one base away, this may be a read error. V gene TRBV6-5 combines with J gene TRBJ1-2, with D unclear. CDR1 and CDR2 from the germline V gene are MNHEY and SVGAGI. CDR3 length: 13 residues. Trimming stripped 2 bases from V and 2 bases from J, with 6 bases between. CDR3 sequence reads: CASSYAENYGYTF. The CDR3 coding sequence is TGTGCCAGCAGTTACGCAGAGAACTATGGCTACACCTTC.

This clonotype was observed at least ten times. The CDR3 reads CASSGGGTEAFF. CDR3 in DNA: TGTGCCAGCAGCGGGGGGGGCACTGAAGCTTTCTTT. This sequence joins TRBV9 and TRBJ1-1, with a possible D match to TRBD1 (5 bases). Germline V lookup: CDR1 SGDLS, CDR2 YYNGEE. There are 12 residues in the CDR3. V gave up 3 bases and J gave up 4 bases, with 7 bases separating them.

This clonotype was counted ten times or more. The chain couples TRBV25-1 to TRBJ2-4; 9 bases align to TRBD1. The germline V gene has CDR1 MGHDK and CDR2 SYGVNS. This CDR3 is 13 amino acids long. Trimming at V came to 11 bases and at J to 7 bases, leaving 9 bases not matched to a gene. CDR3 protein: CAAQGDRDNIQYF. The CDR3 nucleotides read TGTGCCGCCCAAGGGGACAGGGACAACATTCAGTACTTC.

Concerning this clonotype: A much larger clone differs from this one at a single base, so this may be a read error. The chain has TRBV12-3 or TRBV12-4 and TRBJ1-4, with D unclear. This CDR3 has 14 amino acids. CDR3 in DNA: TGTGCCAGCAGTTTTGGAACAACTGATGAAAAACTGTTTTTT. This sequence encodes CASSFGTTDEKLFF.

The count of this clonotype is one. V gene TRBV10-2 combines with J gene TRBJ1-5; a weak D match, TRBD1 (6 bases). The CDR3 contains 16 residues. Germline loops: CDR1 WSHSY, CDR2 SAAADI. V dropped 5 bases and J dropped 0 bases, with 14 bases sitting between them. The CDR3 sequence: CASSPGHPYSNQPQHF. CDR3 nucleotide sequence: TGCGCCAGCAGTCCGGGACACCCCTATAGCAATCAGCCCCAGCATTTT.

This chain connects TRBV19 to TRBJ2-1; D possibly corresponds to TRBD1 (7 bases). Trimming stripped 2 bases from V and 6 bases from J, with 11 bases between. The germline CDR1 and CDR2 sequences are LNHDA and SQIVND (reference sequence). CDR3 length: 14 amino acids. CDR3 DNA sequence: TGTGCCAGTAGTATACCAGGGGGAGGCAATGAGCAGTTCTTC. This sequence encodes CASSIPGGGNEQFF. The whole variable domain, filled in from reference TRBV19 and TRBJ2-1, reads DGGITQSPKYLFRKEGQNVTLSCEQNLNHDAMYWYRQDPGQGLRLIYYSQIVNDFQKGDIAEGYSVSREKKESFPLTVTSAQKNPTAFYLCASSIPGGGNEQFFGPGTRLTVL.

The count of this clonotype is one. A read error may explain this, as a much larger clone is one base away. The chain is built from TRBV11-3 and TRBJ2-6, with D possibly TRBD1 on 5 matching bases. The CDR3 sequence is 15 residues long. Germline-derived CDR1 and CDR2 are SGHNT and YENEEA. The CDR3 coding sequence is TGTGCCAGCAGCGCACAGTTCTCTGGGGCCGACGTCCTGACTTTC. The encoded protein is CASSAQFSGADVLTF. Variable domain in full (rest from reference TRBV11-3 and TRBJ2-6): EAGVVQSPRYKIIEKKQPVAFWCNPISGHNTLYWYLQNLGQGPELLIRYENEEAVDDSQLPKDRFSAERLKGVDSTLKIQPAELGDSAVYLCASSAQFSGADVLTFGAGSRLTVL.

This clonotype was recorded many times. This chain connects TRBV5-4 to TRBJ1-1, with 9 bases matching TRBD1. Germline V gene lookup returns CDR1 SGHNT and CDR2 YYREEE (reference sequence). This CDR3 comprises 13 residues. V shed 4 bases, J shed 6 bases, and the junction held 4 bases outside the gene matches. The CDR3 bases are TGTGCCAGCAGCCTCGGGACAGGGCCTGAAGCTTTCTTT. It translates to CASSLGTGPEAFF.

V is TRBV7-6 and J is TRBJ2-5; 8 bases are shared with TRBD2. After removal of 1 base from V and 9 bases from J, the junction contained 10 bases not matched to a gene. Germline lookup yields CDR1 SGHVS and CDR2 FNYEAQ. This CDR3 spans 15 amino acids. The CDR3 nucleotides read TGTGCCAGCAGCTTAGTAGCGGGGAGTGGTCCGGCCCAGTACTTC. It specifies CASSLVAGSGPAQYF.

This clonotype has a count of ten or more. V gene TRBV29-1 combines with J gene TRBJ2-3; tentative D call: TRBD1 (5 bases). The CDR3 is 12 residues long. Deletions cut 6 bases from V and 6 bases from J, with 13 bases between. Germline V lookup: CDR1 SQVTM, CDR2 ANQGSEA. CDR3 in amino acids: CSVRAVGDTQYF. The CDR3 bases are TGCAGCGTCAGGGCAGTCGGGGATACGCAGTATTTT.

This clonotype was picked up many times. This rearrangement joins TRBV27 to TRBJ1-1; D not resolved. Germline V CDR1 and CDR2: MNHEY, SMNVEV (reference sequence). The germline V and J ends were trimmed by 5 bases and 8 bases, with 9 bases remaining between them. The CDR3 runs 11 residues. CDR3 amino acids: CASSQFGEAFF. The DNA for the CDR3 is TGTGCCAGCAGTCAGTTCGGCGAAGCTTTCTTT.